Shown below are 30 T cell receptor beta chains from a single sample sequenced in a study of blood T cell repertoires in COVID-19 (dated by TCRdb to 2018 to 2020). The library was built by means of the immunoSEQ multiplex PCR assay. The table comes from immuneACCESS by way of TCRdb, which keeps in-frame sequences with V and J called. Part of the clones is missing from these tables; in studies checked, under half for an unresolved V gene and the rest for unknown reasons. Across this sample there are around 78,000 clones, with 86% seen only once. In total, the top ten clones hold around a quarter of the sample. Material: peripheral blood. Source of these receptors: a man aged 50-60 years with active or convalescent COVID-19.

The CDR3 sequence is CASSQVIGSLARRGYSSEQFF. The DNA of the CDR3 is TGCGCCAGCAGCCAAGTTATCGGTTCGTTGGCCCGTCGGGGTTACAGCAGTGAGCAGTTCTTC. The genes are TRBV4-1 and TRBJ2-1; tentative D call: TRBD2 (5 bases). This CDR3 is 21 amino acids long. V was shortened by 1 base and J by 9 bases, with 34 bases between the two germline ends. Looked up from germline, CDR1 is MGHRA and CDR2 is YSYEKL.

The chain employs TRBV6-5 and TRBJ1-1; 7 nucleotides agree with TRBD1. V trimming: 7 bases; J trimming: 1 base; junction bases outside the gene matches: 6. CDR3 length: 14 amino acids. Germline CDR1 reads MNHEY; CDR2 reads SVGAGI. The CDR3 loop reads CASTLGTANTEAFF. The CDR3 DNA sequence: TGTGCCAGCACTCTAGGGACAGCGAACACTGAAGCTTTCTTT.

The rearrangement links TRBV28 to TRBJ2-2, with D unresolved. The length of the CDR3 is 13 residues. Germline V gives CDR1 MDHEN, CDR2 SYDVKM. V lost 2 bases to trimming and J lost 3 bases, with 4 bases between them. Here the CDR3 DNA reads TGTGCCAGCAGTTTAGAGGACACCGGGGAGCTGTTTTTT. Protein: CASSLEDTGELFF. Variable domain in full (rest from reference TRBV28 and TRBJ2-2): DVKVTQSSRYLVKRTGEKVFLECVQDMDHENMFWYRQDPGLGLRLIYFSYDVKMKEKGDIPEGYSVSREKKERFSLILESASTNQTSMYLCASSLEDTGELFFGEGSRLTVL.

This CDR3 reads CASSIRRSGELFF. The CDR3, as DNA: TGTGCCAGTAGTATAAGGCGGTCCGGGGAGCTGTTTTTT. V usage is TRBV19 and J usage is TRBJ2-2; D gene unclear. Between the trimmed V and J ends, which lost 2 bases and 6 bases, there was a span of 7 bases. The CDR3 spans 13 residues. The germline V gene has CDR1 LNHDA and CDR2 SQIVND (reference sequence).

The chain employs TRBV6-5 and TRBJ2-1; 10 positions match TRBD2. The V and J ends lost 0 bases and 9 bases, in that order; junction bases with no gene match: 8. This CDR3 comprises 16 residues. Germline V gene data show CDR1 as MNHEY and CDR2 as SVGAGI. The CDR3 here is CASSYSGLAGEGEQFF. In nucleotides, the CDR3 is TGTGCCAGCAGTTACTCAGGGCTAGCGGGAGAGGGTGAGCAGTTCTTC.

The CDR3 loop reads CAWSIIRETGELFF. CDR3 sequence (DNA): TGTGCCTGGAGTATCATCCGGGAAACCGGGGAGCTGTTTTTT. The gene calls are TRBV30 and TRBJ2-2; D might be TRBD2 (5 bases). The CDR3 is 14 amino acids. CDR1 GTSNPN and CDR2 SVGIG come from the germline V gene (reference sequence). Trimming removed 2 bases at V and 5 bases at J, with 12 bases between. Complete variable domain (other parts from reference TRBV30 and TRBJ2-2): SQTIHQWPATLVQPVGSPLSLECTVEGTSNPNLYWYRQAAGRGLQLLFYSVGIGQISSEVPQNLSASRPQDRQFILSSKKLLLSDSGFYLCAWSIIRETGELFFGEGSRLTVL.

This clone was found once. This chain joins TRBV6-1 and TRBJ2-7, with TRBD1 as a possible D gene (7 bases). Germline CDR1 is MNHNS and CDR2 is SASEGT. The CDR3 extends over 16 amino acids. The V and J ends lost 4 bases and 3 bases respectively, with 19 bases between them. This CDR3 is CASSGPLRGADYEQYF. In DNA, the CDR3 is TGTGCCAGCAGTGGACCCCTCAGGGGGGCGGACTACGAGCAGTACTTC.

With respect to this clone: The sample contains more than one DNA sequence encoding this CDR3. The rearrangement uses TRBV18 and TRBJ2-5, with a tentative D call TRBD2 (5 bases). The CDR3 sequence is 12 residues long. Trimming took 3 bases from V and 5 from J, leaving 7 bases between them. Germline V gene data show CDR1 as KGHSH and CDR2 as LQKENI. CDR3 DNA: TGTGCCAGCTCACCGCCGGGGGAGACCCAGTACTTC. It codes for CASSPPGETQYF.

The CDR3 DNA sequence: TGTGCCAGCTCCTCGGGACAGAACACCGGGGAGCTGTTTTTT. This translates into CASSSGQNTGELFF. This rearrangement joins TRBV18 to TRBJ2-2, with D tentatively TRBD1 (6 bases). Germline V gives CDR1 KGHSH, CDR2 LQKENI. Trimming cost V 6 bases and J 1 base, with 9 bases left between them. This CDR3 has 14 amino acids.

This chain uses TRBV27 with TRBJ1-4, with no clear D. The CDR3 has 9 residues. CDR1 MNHEY and CDR2 SMNVEV come from the germline V gene (reference sequence). Between the trimmed V and J ends, which lost 11 bases and 11 bases, there was a span of 9 bases. The DNA of the CDR3 is TGTGCCGGCGGGAAGAAACTGTTTTTT. This sequence encodes CAGGKKLFF.

The genes are TRBV7-8 and TRBJ2-1; a weak D match, TRBD2 (5 bases). Deletions cut 2 bases from V and 9 bases from J, with 11 bases between. The CDR3 consists of 13 residues. CDR1 and CDR2 (germline): SGHVS, FQNEAQ. In nucleotides, the CDR3 is TGTGCCAGCAGCTTAAAACGTCGGGGTGAGCAGTTCTTC. This translates into CASSLKRRGEQFF. The full variable domain, its missing parts supplied by reference TRBV7-8 and TRBJ2-1, is GAGVSQSPRYKVAKRGQDVALRCDPISGHVSLFWYQQALGQGPEFLTYFQNEAQLDKSGLPSDRFFAERPEGSVSTLKIQRTQQEDSAVYLCASSLKRRGEQFFGPGTRLTVL.

The chain combines TRBV6-5 with TRBJ2-7; unclear D gene. Germline-derived CDR1 and CDR2 are MNHEY and SVGAGI. Trimming took 5 bases from V and 3 from J, leaving 8 bases between them. The CDR3 consists of 12 residues. CDR3: CASSPGGYEQYF. CDR3 bases: TGTGCCAGCAGTCCCGGCGGCTACGAGCAGTACTTC.

This chain connects TRBV19 to TRBJ2-6, with D perhaps matching TRBD1 (6 bases). Looked up from germline, CDR1 is LNHDA and CDR2 is SQIVND (reference sequence). This CDR3 contains 16 residues. Trimming took 5 bases from V and 4 from J, leaving 15 bases between them. The CDR3 is CASSLGQLTGANVLTF. CDR3 in DNA: TGTGCCAGTAGTTTGGGACAATTGACCGGGGCCAACGTCCTGACTTTC.

V usage is TRBV11-3 and J usage is TRBJ2-1; D might be TRBD1 (5 bases). Germline-derived CDR1 and CDR2 are SGHNT and YENEEA. Trimming took 0 bases from V and 12 from J, leaving 12 bases between them. The CDR3 has 13 residues. The CDR3, as DNA: TGTGCCAGCAGCTTAGAAAGACAGTCATCGCAGTTCTTC. Residues: CASSLERQSSQFF.

V is TRBV6-1 and J is TRBJ1-2; no reliable D call. Between the trimmed V and J ends, which lost 1 base and 0 bases, there was a span of 18 bases. The CDR3 has 18 amino acids. Germline V lookup: CDR1 MNHNS, CDR2 SASEGT. CDR3 amino acids: CASSEGGGSTPANYGYTF. Here the CDR3 DNA reads TGTGCCAGCAGTGAAGGGGGAGGTTCCACACCAGCTAACTATGGCTACACCTTC.

The rearrangement joins TRBV3-1 (or the pseudogene TRBV3-2) to TRBJ2-7; tentatively, D is TRBD1 (5 bases). V shed 0 bases and J shed 3 bases, with 12 bases lying between them. This CDR3 has 15 residues. From germline, CDR1 is LGHDT and CDR2 YNNKEL (reference sequence). The CDR3 bases are TGTGCCAGCAGCCAAGAGGGGCCAGCGAGCTACGAGCAGTACTTC. Amino acid sequence: CASSQEGPASYEQYF.

For the CDR3, the DNA is TGTGCCAGCTCACTCGACAGGGGACAAGAGACCCAGTACTTC. Amino acids: CASSLDRGQETQYF. V usage is TRBV18 and J usage is TRBJ2-5; 8 bases fit TRBD1. With V trimmed by 4 bases and J by 2 bases, 3 bases remained unmatched. The CDR3 spans 14 residues. From germline, CDR1 is KGHSH and CDR2 LQKENI.

The chain couples TRBV5-4 to TRBJ1-4, with 8 nucleotides matching TRBD1. The ends lost 0 bases at V and 10 bases at J; junction bases unmatched: 11. Germline V gene sequence: CDR1 SGHNT, CDR2 YYREEE (reference sequence). The CDR3 runs 16 residues. The CDR3 DNA reads as TGTGCCAGCAGCTTGGGGGGTGACAGGGGAGGAGGAAAACTGTTTTTT. Amino acids: CASSLGGDRGGGKLFF.

V is TRBV28 and J is TRBJ2-7, with unresolved D. CDR3 length: 15 amino acids. The germline V and J ends were trimmed by 5 bases and 1 base, with 15 bases remaining between them. CDR1 MDHEN and CDR2 SYDVKM come from the germline V gene. The DNA of the CDR3 is TGTGCCAGCAGTAACAACCCCCGAAAATCCTACGAGCAGTACTTC. Translating it yields CASSNNPRKSYEQYF.

The chain links TRBV12-5 to TRBJ1-1; maybe TRBD1 (6 bases). The CDR3 loop spans 14 amino acids. In germline, CDR1 is LGHNT, CDR2 FRNRAP. The V gene lost 2 bases and the J gene lost 7 bases, with 14 bases spanning the gap. In nucleotides, the CDR3 is TGTGCTAGTGGTTTGACTCGGGACACCCTTGAAGCTTTCTTT. It specifies CASGLTRDTLEAFF.

This clone was seen only once. This rearrangement joins TRBV12-5 to TRBJ1-1; D call uncertain. The V gene lost 4 bases and the J gene lost 4 bases, with 19 bases spanning the gap. This CDR3 contains 16 residues. From germline, CDR1 is LGHNT and CDR2 FRNRAP. The CDR3 is CASGSSPGSGSTEAFF. CDR3 DNA sequence: TGTGCTAGTGGTTCCTCCCCGGGGTCGGGGTCCACTGAAGCTTTCTTT.

This chain connects TRBV6-5 to TRBJ2-3; D remains unclear. The CDR3 totals 15 residues. With 2 bases removed from V and 2 bases from J, the gap between germline ends came to 11 bases. The germline V gene has CDR1 MNHEY and CDR2 SVGAGI. CDR3 in amino acids: CASSYTGSFTDTQYF. CDR3 sequence (DNA): TGTGCCAGCAGTTACACCGGGTCCTTCACAGATACGCAGTATTTT.

In this sample, this clone turned up once. J is TRBJ1-2 and V is TRBV25-1; 11 bases fit TRBD1. There are 13 residues in the CDR3. The germline CDR1 and CDR2 sequences are MGHDK and SYGVNS. J lost 7 bases, V lost 8 bases, and 6 bases had no gene match. In DNA, the CDR3 is TGTGCCAGCGACGGACAGGGGGCCTCTGGCTACACCTTC. Residues: CASDGQGASGYTF.

The gene calls are TRBV30 and TRBJ2-2, with 9 bases fitting TRBD2. V gave up 4 bases and J gave up 4 bases; unmatched junction bases: 10. The germline V gene has CDR1 GTSNPN and CDR2 SVGIG (reference sequence). The CDR3 length is 16 residues. The CDR3 DNA reads TGTGCCTGGACCGAACGCGGGAGGGGGGGCACCGGGGAGCTGTTTTTT. This translates into CAWTERGRGGTGELFF.

The chain combines TRBV5-8 with TRBJ2-3; D gene uncertain. Trimming removed 4 bases at V and 4 bases at J, with 10 bases between. CDR3 length equals 13 residues. Germline loops: CDR1 SGHTS, CDR2 YDEGEE. For the CDR3, the DNA is TGTGCCAGCAGCCCTACAGATTCAGATACGCAGTATTTT. Translation gives CASSPTDSDTQYF.

This clone was counted a few times. The chain is built from TRBV3-1 (or the pseudogene TRBV3-2) and TRBJ2-7; 7 bases are shared with TRBD1. V gave up 1 base and J gave up 0 bases; unmatched junction bases: 0. The germline V gene encodes CDR1 LGHDT and CDR2 YNNKEL (reference sequence). The CDR3 consists of 14 residues. Here the CDR3 DNA reads TGTGCCAGCAGCCAAGGACAGGGCTCCTACGAGCAGTACTTC. Translation gives CASSQGQGSYEQYF.

The chain has TRBV19 and TRBJ1-5; maybe TRBD1 (6 bases). Germline V lookup: CDR1 LNHDA, CDR2 SQIVND (reference sequence). V was pared by 3 bases and J by 5 bases, with 14 bases between. The CDR3 sequence is 15 residues long. The CDR3 loop reads CASSIVAGADQPQHF. CDR3 nucleotides: TGTGCCAGTAGTATTGTTGCGGGGGCTGATCAGCCCCAGCATTTT.

J is TRBJ2-7 and V is TRBV7-2; 9 positions agree with TRBD1. CDR1 is SGHTA, CDR2 FQGNSA, per germline. Trimming removed 1 base from V and 5 bases from J; junction bases left unmatched: 6. The CDR3 length is 15 residues. The CDR3 loop reads CASSLVGTGNHEQYF. The CDR3, as DNA: TGTGCCAGCAGCTTAGTCGGGACAGGGAACCACGAGCAGTACTTC.

The rearrangement uses TRBV19 and TRBJ2-3, with D possibly being TRBD1 (5 bases). Trimming pared 10 bases from V and 3 bases from J, leaving 14 bases between. The CDR3 is made up of 13 amino acids. Germline-derived CDR1 and CDR2 are LNHDA and SQIVND (reference sequence). This CDR3 is CATSDRATDTQYF. The CDR3 DNA follows: TGTGCCACCTCAGACAGAGCAACAGATACGCAGTATTTT.

The V gene is TRBV11-2, the J gene TRBJ2-5; weak D call: TRBD2 (6 bases). Germline CDR1 and CDR2: SGHAT and FQNNGV. V was pared by 4 bases and J by 9 bases, with 15 bases between. CDR3 length: 13 amino acids. This CDR3 is CASSSMWGRSQYF. The CDR3 nucleotides are TGTGCCAGCAGCTCGATGTGGGGGAGGTCCCAGTACTTC.